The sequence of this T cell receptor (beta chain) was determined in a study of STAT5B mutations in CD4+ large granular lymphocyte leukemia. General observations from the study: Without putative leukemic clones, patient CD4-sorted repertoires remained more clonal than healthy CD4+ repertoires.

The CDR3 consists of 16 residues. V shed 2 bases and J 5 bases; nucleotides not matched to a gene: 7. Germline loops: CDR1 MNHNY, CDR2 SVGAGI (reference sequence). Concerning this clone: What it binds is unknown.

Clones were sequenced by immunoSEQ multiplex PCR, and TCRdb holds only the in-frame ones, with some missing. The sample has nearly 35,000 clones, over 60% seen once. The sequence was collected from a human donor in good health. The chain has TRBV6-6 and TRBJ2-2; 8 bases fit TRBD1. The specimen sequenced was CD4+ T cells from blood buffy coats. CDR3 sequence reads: CASSYATGGWTGELFF. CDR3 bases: TGTGCCAGCAGTTACGCTACAGGGGGGTGGACCGGGGAGCTGTTTTTT.